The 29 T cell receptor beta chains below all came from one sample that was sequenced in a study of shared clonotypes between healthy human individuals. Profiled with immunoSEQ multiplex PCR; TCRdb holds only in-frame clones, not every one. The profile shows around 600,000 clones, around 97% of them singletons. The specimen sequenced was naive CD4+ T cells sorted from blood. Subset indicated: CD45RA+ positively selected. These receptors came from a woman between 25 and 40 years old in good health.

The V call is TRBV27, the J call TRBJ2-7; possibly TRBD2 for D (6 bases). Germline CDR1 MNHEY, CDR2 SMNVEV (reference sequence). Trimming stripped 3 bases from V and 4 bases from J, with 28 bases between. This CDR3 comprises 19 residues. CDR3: CASSFRTEFSREVGYEQYF. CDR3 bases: TGTGCCAGCAGTTTCCGCACCGAATTCAGTAGGGAGGTGGGTTACGAGCAGTACTTC.

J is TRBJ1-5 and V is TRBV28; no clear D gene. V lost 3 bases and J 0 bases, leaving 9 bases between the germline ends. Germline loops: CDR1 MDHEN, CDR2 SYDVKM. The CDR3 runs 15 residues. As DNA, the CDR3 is TGTGCCAGCAGTTTTTGGAGTTATAGCAATCAGCCCCAGCATTTT. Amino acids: CASSFWSYSNQPQHF.

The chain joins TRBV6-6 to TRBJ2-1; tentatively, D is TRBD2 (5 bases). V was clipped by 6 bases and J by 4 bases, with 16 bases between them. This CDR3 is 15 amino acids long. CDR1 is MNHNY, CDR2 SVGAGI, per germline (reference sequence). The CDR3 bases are TGTGCCAGCAGCCAGAACCTTGGAGGATACAATGAGCAGTTCTTC. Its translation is CASSQNLGGYNEQFF.

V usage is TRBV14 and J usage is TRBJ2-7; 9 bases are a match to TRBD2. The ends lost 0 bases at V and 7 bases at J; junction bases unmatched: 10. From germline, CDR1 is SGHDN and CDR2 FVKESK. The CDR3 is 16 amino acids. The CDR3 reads CASSQDWIAGVREQYF. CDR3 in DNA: TGTGCCAGCAGCCAAGACTGGATAGCGGGAGTACGAGAGCAGTACTTC.

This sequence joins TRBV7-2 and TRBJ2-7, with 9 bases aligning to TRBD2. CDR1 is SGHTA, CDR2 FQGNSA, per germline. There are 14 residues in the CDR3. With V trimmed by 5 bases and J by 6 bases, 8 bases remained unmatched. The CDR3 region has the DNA TGTGCCAGCAGCCTCTGGCTAGCGGGGTTCGAGCAGTACTTC. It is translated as CASSLWLAGFEQYF.

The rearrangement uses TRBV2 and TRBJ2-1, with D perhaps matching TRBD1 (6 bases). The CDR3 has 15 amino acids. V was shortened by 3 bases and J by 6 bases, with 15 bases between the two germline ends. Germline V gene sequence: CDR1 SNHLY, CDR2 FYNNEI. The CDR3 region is CASSDGWEGGNEQFF. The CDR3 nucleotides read TGTGCCAGCAGTGATGGGTGGGAAGGGGGCAATGAGCAGTTCTTC.

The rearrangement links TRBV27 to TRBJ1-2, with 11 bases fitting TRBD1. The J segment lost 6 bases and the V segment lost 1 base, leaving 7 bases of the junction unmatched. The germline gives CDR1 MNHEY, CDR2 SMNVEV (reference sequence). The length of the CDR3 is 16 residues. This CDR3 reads CASSLFGGQGANGYTF. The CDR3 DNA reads TGTGCCAGCAGTTTATTTGGAGGACAGGGGGCGAATGGCTACACCTTC.

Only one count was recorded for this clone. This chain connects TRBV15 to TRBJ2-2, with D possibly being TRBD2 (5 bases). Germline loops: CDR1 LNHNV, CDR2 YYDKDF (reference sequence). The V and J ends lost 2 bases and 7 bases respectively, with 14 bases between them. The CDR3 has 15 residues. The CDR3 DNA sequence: TGTGCCACCAGCAGACGAGTGGGAGTGAGCGGGGAGCTGTTTTTT. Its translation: CATSRRVGVSGELFF.

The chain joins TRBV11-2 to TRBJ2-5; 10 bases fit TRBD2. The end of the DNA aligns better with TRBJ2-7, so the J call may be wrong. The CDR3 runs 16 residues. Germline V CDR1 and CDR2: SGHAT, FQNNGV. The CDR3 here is CASSLTAGTSVYEQYF. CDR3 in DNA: TGTGCCAGCAGCTTAACCGCCGGGACTAGCGTCTACGAGCAGTACTTC.

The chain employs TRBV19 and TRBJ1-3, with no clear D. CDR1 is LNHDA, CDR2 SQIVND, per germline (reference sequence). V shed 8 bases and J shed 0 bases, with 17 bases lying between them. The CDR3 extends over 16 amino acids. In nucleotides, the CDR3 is TGTGCCAGTGTCGCGACCGGATCGCGCTCTGGAAACACCATATATTTT. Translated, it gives CASVATGSRSGNTIYF.

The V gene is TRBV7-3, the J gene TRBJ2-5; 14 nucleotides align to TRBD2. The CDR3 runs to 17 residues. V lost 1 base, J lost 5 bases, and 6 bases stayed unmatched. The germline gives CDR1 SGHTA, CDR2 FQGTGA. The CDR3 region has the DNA TGTGCCAGCAGCTTAAACGCTCGGACTAGCGGGAGGGAGACCCAGTACTTC. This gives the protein CASSLNARTSGRETQYF. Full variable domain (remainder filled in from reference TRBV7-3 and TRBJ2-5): GAGVSQTPSNKVTEKGKYVELRCDPISGHTALYWYRQSLGQGPEFLIYFQGTGAADDSGLPNDRFFAVRPEGSVSTLKIQRTERGDSAVYLCASSLNARTSGRETQYFGPGTRLLVL.

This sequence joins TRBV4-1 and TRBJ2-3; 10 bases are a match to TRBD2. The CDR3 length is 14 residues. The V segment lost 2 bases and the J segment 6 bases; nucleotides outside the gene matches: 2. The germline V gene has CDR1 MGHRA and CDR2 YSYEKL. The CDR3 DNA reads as TGCGCCAGCAGCCAACGACTAGCGGGTGATACGCAGTATTTT. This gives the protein CASSQRLAGDTQYF.

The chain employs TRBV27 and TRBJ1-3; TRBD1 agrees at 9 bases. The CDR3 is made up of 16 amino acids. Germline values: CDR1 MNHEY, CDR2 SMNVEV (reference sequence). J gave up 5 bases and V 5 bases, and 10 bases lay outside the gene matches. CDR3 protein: CASSTRGQGRRNTIYF. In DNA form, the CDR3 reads TGTGCCAGCAGTACCAGGGGACAGGGTAGGAGAAACACCATATATTTT.

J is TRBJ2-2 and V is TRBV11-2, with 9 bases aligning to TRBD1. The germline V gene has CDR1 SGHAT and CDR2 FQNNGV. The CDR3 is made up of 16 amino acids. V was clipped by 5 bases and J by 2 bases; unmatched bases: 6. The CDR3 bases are TGTGCCAGCAGCCACTACAGGGGGCGAAACACCGGGGAGCTGTTTTTT. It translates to CASSHYRGRNTGELFF.

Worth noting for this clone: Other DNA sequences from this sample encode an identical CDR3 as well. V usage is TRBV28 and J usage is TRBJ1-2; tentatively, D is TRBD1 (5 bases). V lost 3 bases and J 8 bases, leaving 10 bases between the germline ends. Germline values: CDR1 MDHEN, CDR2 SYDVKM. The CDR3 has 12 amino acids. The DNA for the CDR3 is TGTGCCAGCAGTTTCCGGGGCTACGGCTACACCTTC. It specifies CASSFRGYGYTF.

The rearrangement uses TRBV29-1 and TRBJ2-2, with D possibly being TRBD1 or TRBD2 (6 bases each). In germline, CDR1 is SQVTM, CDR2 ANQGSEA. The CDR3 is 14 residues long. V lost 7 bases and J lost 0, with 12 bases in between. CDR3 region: CSALGGTNTGELFF. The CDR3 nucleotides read TGCAGCGCCCTGGGGGGCACGAACACCGGGGAGCTGTTTTTT.

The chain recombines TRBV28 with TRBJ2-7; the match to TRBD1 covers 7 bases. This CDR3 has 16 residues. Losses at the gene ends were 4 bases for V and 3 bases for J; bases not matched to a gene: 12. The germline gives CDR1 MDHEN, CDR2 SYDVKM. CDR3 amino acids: CASSWGQRLEVYEQYF. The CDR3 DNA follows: TGTGCCAGCAGTTGGGGACAGCGGTTAGAAGTCTACGAGCAGTACTTC.

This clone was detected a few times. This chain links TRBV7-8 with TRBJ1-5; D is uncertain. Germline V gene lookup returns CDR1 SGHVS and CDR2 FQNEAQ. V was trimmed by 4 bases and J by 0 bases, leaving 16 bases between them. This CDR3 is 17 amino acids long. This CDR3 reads CASSYFPLDYSNQPQHF. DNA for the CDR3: TGTGCCAGCAGCTATTTCCCACTTGACTATAGCAATCAGCCCCAGCATTTT.

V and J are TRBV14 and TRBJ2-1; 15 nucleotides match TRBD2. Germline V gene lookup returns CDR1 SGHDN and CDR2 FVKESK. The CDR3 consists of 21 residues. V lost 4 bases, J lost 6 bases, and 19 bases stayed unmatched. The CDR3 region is CASSPPEGLAGGSRVRNEQFF. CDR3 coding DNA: TGTGCCAGCAGCCCCCCTGAGGGACTAGCGGGAGGCTCTCGGGTCCGCAATGAGCAGTTCTTC.

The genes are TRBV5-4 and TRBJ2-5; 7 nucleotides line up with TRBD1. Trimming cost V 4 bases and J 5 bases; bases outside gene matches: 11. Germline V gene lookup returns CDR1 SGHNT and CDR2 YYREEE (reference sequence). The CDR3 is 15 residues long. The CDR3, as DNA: TGTGCCAGCAGCACCCCGGGACAGTCAATTGAGACCCAGTACTTC. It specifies CASSTPGQSIETQYF.

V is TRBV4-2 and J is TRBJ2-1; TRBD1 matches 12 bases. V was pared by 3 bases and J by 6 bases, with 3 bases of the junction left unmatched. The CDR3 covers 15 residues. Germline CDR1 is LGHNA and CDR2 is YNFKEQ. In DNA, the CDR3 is TGTGCCAGCAGCCAGGGACAGGGGGCTTTCAATGAGCAGTTCTTC. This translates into CASSQGQGAFNEQFF.

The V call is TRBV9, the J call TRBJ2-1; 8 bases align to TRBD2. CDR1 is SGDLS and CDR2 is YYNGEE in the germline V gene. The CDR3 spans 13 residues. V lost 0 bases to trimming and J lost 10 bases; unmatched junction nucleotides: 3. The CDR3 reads CASSVEPGGEQFF. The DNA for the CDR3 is TGTGCCAGCAGCGTAGAACCGGGAGGGGAGCAGTTCTTC.

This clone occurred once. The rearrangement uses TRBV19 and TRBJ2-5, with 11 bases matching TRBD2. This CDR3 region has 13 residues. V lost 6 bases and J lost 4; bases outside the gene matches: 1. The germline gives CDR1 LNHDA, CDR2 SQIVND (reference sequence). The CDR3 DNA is TGTGCCAGTAGCGGACTAGCGGGAGAGACCCAGTACTTC. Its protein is CASSGLAGETQYF.

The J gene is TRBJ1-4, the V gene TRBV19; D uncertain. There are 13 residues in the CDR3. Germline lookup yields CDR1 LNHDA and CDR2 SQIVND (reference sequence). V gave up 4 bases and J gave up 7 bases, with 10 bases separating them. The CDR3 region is CASSTGLSEKLFF. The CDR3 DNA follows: TGTGCCAGTAGTACCGGATTGAGTGAAAAACTGTTTTTT. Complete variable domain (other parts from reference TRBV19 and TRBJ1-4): DGGITQSPKYLFRKEGQNVTLSCEQNLNHDAMYWYRQDPGQGLRLIYYSQIVNDFQKGDIAEGYSVSREKKESFPLTVTSAQKNPTAFYLCASSTGLSEKLFFGSGTQLSVL.

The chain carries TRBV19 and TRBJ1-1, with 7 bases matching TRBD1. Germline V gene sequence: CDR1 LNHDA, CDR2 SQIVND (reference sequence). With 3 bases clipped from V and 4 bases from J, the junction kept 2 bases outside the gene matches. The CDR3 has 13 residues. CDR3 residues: CASSIQGGTEAFF. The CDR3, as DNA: TGTGCCAGTAGTATTCAGGGGGGCACTGAAGCTTTCTTT.

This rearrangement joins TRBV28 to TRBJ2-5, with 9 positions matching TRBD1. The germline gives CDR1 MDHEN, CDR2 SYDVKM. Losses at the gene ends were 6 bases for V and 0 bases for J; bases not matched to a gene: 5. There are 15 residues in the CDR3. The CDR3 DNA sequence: TGTGCCAGCAGAAGGACAGGGGCGGACCAAGAGACCCAGTACTTC. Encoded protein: CASRRTGADQETQYF.

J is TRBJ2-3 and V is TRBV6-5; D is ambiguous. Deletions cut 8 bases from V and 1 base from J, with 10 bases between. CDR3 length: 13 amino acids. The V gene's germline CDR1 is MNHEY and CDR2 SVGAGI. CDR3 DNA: TGTGCCAGCCGTTCGAGCGGCACAGATACGCAGTATTTT. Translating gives CASRSSGTDTQYF.

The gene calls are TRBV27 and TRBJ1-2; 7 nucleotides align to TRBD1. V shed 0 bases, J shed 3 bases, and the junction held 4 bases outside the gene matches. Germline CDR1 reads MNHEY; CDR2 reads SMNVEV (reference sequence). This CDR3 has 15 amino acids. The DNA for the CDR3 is TGTGCCAGCAGTTTATCGAAAGGGGGCTACTATGGCTACACCTTC. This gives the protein CASSLSKGGYYGYTF.

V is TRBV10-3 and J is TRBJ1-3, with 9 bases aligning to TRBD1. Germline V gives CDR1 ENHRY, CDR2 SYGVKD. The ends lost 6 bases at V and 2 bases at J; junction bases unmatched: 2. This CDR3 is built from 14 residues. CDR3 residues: CAIRRDRAGNTIYF. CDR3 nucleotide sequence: TGTGCCATCAGGAGGGACAGGGCTGGAAACACCATATATTTT.